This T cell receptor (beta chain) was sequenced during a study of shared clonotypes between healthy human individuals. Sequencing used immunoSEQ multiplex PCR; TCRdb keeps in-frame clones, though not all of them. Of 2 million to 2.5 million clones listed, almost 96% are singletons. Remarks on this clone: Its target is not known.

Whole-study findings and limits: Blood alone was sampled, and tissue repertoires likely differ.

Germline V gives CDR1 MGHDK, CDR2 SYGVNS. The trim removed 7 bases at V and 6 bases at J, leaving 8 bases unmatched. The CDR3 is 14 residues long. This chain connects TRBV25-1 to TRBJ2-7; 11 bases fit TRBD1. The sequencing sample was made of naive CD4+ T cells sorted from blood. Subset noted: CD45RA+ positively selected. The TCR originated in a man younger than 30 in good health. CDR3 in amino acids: CASTLGQGAGEQYF. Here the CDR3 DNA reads TGTGCCAGCACCCTAGGACAGGGGGCGGGCGAGCAGTACTTC.